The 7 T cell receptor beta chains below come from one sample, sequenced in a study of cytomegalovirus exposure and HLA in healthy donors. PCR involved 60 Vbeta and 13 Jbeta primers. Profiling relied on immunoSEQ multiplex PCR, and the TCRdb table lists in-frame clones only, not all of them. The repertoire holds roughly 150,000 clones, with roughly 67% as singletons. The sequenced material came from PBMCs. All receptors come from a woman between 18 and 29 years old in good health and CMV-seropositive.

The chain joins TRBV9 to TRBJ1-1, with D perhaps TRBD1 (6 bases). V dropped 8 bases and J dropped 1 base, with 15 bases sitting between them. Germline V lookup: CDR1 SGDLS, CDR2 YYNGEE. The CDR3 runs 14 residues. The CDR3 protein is CASTLGGENTEAFF. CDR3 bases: TGTGCCAGTACCCTAGGGGGGGAGAACACTGAAGCTTTCTTT.

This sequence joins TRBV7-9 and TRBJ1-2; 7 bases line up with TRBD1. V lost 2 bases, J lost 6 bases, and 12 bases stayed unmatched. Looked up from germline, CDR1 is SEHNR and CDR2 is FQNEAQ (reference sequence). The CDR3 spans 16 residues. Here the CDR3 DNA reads TGTGCCAGCAGCTTATCCTATGACAGGGCGGGGAATGGCTACACCTTC. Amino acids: CASSLSYDRAGNGYTF. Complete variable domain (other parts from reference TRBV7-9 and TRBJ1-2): DTGVSQNPRHKITKRGQNVTFRCDPISEHNRLYWYRQTLGQGPEFLTYFQNEAQLEKSRLLSDRFSAERPKGSFSTLEIQRTEQGDSAMYLCASSLSYDRAGNGYTFGSGTRLTVV.

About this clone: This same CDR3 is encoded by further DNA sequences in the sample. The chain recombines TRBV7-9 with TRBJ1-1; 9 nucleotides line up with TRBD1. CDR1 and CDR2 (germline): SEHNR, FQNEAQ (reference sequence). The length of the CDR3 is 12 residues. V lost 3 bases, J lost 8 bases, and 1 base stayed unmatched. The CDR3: CASSFGQGEAFF. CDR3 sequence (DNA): TGTGCCAGCAGCTTCGGACAGGGGGAAGCTTTCTTT.

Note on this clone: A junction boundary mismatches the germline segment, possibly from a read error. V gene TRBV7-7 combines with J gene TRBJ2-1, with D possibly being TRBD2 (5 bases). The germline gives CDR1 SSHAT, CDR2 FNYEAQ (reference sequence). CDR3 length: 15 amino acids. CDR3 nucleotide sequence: TGTGCTAGCAGCCCAGCGGCGAGCTCCTACAATGAGCAGTTCTTC. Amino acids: CASSPAASSYNEQFF.

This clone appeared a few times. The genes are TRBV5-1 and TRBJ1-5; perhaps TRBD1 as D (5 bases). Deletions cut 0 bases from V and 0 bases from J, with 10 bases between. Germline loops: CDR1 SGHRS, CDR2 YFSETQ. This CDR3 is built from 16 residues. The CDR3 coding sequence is TGCGCCAGCAGCTTGGACGGCAGGGCTAGCAATCAGCCCCAGCATTTT. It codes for CASSLDGRASNQPQHF.

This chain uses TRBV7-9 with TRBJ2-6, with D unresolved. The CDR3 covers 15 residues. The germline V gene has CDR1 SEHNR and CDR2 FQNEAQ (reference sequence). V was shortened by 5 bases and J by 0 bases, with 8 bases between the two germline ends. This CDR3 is CASSLTYSGANVLTF. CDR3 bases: TGTGCCAGCAGCCTTACTTACTCTGGGGCCAACGTCCTGACTTTC.

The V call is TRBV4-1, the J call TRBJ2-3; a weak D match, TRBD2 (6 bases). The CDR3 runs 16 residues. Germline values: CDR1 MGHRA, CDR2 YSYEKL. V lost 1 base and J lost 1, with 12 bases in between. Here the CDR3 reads CASSQVVTGGTDTQYF. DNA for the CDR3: TGCGCCAGCAGCCAAGTTGTCACGGGGGGCACAGATACGCAGTATTTT.